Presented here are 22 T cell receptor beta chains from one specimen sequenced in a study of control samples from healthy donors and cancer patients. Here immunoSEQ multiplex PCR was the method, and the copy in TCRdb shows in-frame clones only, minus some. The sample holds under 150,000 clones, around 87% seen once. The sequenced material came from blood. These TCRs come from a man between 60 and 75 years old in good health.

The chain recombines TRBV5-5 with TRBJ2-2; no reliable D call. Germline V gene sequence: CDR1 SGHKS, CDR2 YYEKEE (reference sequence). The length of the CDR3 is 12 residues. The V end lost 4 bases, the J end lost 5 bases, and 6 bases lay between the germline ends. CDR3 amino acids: CASSDDTGELFF. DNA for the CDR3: TGTGCCAGCAGCGACGATACCGGGGAGCTGTTTTTT.

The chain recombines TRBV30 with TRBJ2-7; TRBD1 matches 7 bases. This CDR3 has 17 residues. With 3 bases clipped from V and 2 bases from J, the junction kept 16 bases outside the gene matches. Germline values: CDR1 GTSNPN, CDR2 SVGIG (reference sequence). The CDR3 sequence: CAWRIPPDRDQPYEQYF. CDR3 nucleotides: TGTGCCTGGAGAATACCTCCAGACAGGGACCAGCCCTACGAGCAGTACTTC.

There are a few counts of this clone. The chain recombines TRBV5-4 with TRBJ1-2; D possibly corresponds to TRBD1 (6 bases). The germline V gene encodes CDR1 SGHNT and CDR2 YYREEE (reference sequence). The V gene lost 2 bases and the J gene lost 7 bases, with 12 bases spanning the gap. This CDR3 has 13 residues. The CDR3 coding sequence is TGTGCCAGCAGCTTAGAGGGGGTTAGTGGCTACACCTTC. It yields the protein CASSLEGVSGYTF.

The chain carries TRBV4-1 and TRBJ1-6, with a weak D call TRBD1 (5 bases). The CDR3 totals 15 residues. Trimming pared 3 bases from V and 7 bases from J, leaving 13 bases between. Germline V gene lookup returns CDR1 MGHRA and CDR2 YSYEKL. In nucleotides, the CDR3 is TGCGCCAGCAGCCAGTTGACAGCAGAAAATTCACCCCTCCACTTT. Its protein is CASSQLTAENSPLHF.

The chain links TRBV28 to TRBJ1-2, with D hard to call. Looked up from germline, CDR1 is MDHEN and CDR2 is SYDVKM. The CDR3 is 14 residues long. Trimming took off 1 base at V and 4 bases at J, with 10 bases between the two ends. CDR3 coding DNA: TGTGCCAGCAGTTTATTGGGCGTCGGCTATGGCTACACCTTC. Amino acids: CASSLLGVGYGYTF.

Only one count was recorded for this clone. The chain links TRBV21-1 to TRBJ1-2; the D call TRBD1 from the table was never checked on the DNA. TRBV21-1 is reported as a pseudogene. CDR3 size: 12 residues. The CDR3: CARNSGLRGYTF. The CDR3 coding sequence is TGTGCCAGAAATTCAGGGCTGAGGGGCTACACCTTC.

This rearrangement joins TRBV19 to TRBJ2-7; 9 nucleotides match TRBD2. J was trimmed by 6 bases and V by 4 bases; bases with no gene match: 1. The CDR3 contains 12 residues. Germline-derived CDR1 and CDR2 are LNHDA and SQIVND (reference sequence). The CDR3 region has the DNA TGTGCCAGTAGTAAACTAGCGGGCGAGCAGTACTTC. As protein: CASSKLAGEQYF.

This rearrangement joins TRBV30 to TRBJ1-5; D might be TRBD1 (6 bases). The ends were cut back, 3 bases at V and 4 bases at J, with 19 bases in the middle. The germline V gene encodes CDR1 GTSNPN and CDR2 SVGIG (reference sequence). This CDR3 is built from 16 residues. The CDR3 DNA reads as TGTGCCTGGAGCCCTCCCCAGGGGCTATTGAATCAGCCCCAGCATTTT. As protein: CAWSPPQGLLNQPQHF.

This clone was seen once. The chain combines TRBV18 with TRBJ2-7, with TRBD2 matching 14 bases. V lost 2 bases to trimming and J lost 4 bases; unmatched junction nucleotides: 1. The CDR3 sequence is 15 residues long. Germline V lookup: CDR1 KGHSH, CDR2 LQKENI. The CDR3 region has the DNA TGTGCCAGCTCACCAAGGACTAGCGGGGGGTACGAGCAGTACTTC. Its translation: CASSPRTSGGYEQYF.

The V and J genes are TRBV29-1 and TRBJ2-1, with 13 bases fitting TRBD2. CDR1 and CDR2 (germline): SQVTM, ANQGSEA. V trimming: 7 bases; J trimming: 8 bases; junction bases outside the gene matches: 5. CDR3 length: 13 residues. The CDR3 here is CSATSGGIYEQFF. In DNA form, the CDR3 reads TGCAGCGCGACTAGCGGGGGGATCTATGAGCAGTTCTTC.

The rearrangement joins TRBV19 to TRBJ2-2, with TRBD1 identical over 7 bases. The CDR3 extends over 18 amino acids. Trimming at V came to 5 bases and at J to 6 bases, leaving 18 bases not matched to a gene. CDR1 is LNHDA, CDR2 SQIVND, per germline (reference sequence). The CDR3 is CASSPSGTAKGVAGELFF. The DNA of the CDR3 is TGTGCCAGTAGTCCTTCCGGGACAGCTAAAGGAGTCGCCGGGGAGCTGTTTTTT.

The CDR3 sequence: CASSVASQGYHTQYF. Written as DNA, the CDR3 is TGTGCCAGCAGCGTAGCCTCACAGGGGTACCACACGCAGTATTTT. The chain has TRBV9 and TRBJ2-3, with 7 nucleotides matching TRBD1. The trim removed 0 bases at V and 9 bases at J, leaving 10 bases unmatched. The CDR3 runs 15 residues. Germline V gene sequence: CDR1 SGDLS, CDR2 YYNGEE.

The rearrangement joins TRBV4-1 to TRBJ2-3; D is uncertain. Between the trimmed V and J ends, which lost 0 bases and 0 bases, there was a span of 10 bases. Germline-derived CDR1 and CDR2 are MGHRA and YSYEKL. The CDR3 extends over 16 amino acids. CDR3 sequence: CASSQESTISTDTQYF. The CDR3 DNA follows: TGCGCCAGCAGCCAAGAAAGCACAATAAGCACAGATACGCAGTATTTT.

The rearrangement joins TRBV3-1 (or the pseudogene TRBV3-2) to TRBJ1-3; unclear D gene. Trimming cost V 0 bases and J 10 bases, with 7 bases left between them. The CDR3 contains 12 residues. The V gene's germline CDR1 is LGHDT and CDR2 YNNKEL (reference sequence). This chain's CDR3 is CASSQESGTIYF. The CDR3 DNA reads TGTGCCAGCAGCCAAGAGTCAGGAACCATATATTTT.

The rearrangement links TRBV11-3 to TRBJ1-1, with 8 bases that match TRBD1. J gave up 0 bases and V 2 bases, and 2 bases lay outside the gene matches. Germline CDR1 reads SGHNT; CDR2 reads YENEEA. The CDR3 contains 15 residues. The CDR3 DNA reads TGTGCCAGCAGCTTACAGGGGGCTATGAACACTGAAGCTTTCTTT. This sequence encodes CASSLQGAMNTEAFF.

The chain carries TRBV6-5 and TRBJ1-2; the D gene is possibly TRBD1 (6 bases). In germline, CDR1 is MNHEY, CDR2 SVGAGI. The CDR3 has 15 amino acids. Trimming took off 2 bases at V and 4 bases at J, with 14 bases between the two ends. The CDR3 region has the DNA TGTGCCAGCAGTTACACCCAGGCAGGGGCCTATGGCTACACCTTC. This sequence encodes CASSYTQAGAYGYTF.

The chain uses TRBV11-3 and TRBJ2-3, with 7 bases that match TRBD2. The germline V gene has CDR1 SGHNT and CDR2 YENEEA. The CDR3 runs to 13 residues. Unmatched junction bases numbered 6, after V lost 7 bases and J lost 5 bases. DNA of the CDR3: TGTGCCAGCAAGGGAGGGGATGGAGATACGCAGTATTTT. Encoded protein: CASKGGDGDTQYF.

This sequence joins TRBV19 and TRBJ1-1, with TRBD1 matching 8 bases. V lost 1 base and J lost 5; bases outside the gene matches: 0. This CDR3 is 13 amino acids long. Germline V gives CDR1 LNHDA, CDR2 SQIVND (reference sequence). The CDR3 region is CASSIGTGTEAFF. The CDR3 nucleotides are TGTGCCAGTAGTATAGGGACAGGGACTGAAGCTTTCTTT.

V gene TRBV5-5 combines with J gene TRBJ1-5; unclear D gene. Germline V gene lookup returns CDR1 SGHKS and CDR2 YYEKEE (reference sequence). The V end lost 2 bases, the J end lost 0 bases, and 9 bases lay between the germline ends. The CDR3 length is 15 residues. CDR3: CASSFGGLSNQPQHF. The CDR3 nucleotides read TGTGCCAGCAGCTTTGGCGGACTTAGCAATCAGCCCCAGCATTTT.

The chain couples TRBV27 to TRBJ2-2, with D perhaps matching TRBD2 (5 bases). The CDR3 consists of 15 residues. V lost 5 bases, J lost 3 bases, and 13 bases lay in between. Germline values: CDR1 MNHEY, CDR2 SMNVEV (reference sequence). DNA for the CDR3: TGTGCCAGCAGTATTGACTCGGGGTACACCGGGGAGCTGTTTTTT. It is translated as CASSIDSGYTGELFF.

CDR3 in DNA: TGCGCCAGCAGTGAGCGGGGGGGAGAAGCTTTCTTT. Protein: CASSERGGEAFF. This chain joins TRBV10-2 and TRBJ1-1; D perhaps matches TRBD1 (5 bases). The V end lost 2 bases, the J end lost 8 bases, and 9 bases lay between the germline ends. This CDR3 has 12 amino acids. Per the germline V gene, CDR1 is WSHSY and CDR2 is SAAADI.

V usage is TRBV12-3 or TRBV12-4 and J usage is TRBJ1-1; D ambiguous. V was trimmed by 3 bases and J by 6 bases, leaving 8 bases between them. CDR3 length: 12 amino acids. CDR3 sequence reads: CASSFSPSEAFF. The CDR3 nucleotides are TGTGCCAGCAGTTTCAGCCCCTCTGAAGCTTTCTTT.